This record covers a single T cell receptor beta chain. Its antigen is currently not known. No much larger clonotype is one base removed from it; base qualities were not supplied. The data originate from a study of shared clonotypes between healthy human individuals (TCRdb year 2020). About the study as a whole: A couple of women and three men aged 18 to 49 years were included in the cohort. Per donor, three plates each were used for CD4 naive and CD4 memory, two for CD8 naive, and one for CD8 memory. The study deeply sequenced blood TCR repertoires of several healthy adults to estimate repertoire size and the extent of clonotype sharing between individuals. To increase sequencing depth and limit assay-specific biases, different laboratories used diverse techniques to prepare libraries and sequence TCR repertoires. Between about 0.8 and 9 billion PBMCs per donor were obtained by leukapheresis. Study-wide conclusions, independent of this receptor: Because the study included only a small number of donors, the genetic and exposure-history diversity represented was limited. Roughly 5.2% of naive CD4, 3% to 3.5% of naive CD8, roughly 2.5% of memory CD4, and 0.35% to 0.5% of memory CD8 clonotypes were shared across a few donors. Rarefaction of sorted-subset datasets indicated incomplete sequencing despite the large sequencing depth. Compared with non-shared clonotypes, clonotypes shared by all four sorted-subset donors had higher generation probabilities. Pairwise subsampling indicated that sequencing depth was expected to affect the degree of clonotype sharing among donors. Sampling was limited to blood, and TCR repertoires in tissue likely differ from TCR repertoires in blood. Larger estimated clonotype richness was generally found for naive subsets than for memory subsets.

The CDR3 numbers 16 residues from cysteine through phenylalanine. Of all the DNA, just the CDR3 is kept, 48 bases in frame from base 1. At the junction V is shortened by 3 bases and J by 0 bases; bases outside the gene matches: 8. CDR1 KGHSH and CDR2 LQKENI were looked up in the germline V gene. Healthy HIV-negative adults with no recently reported acute infections or vaccinations were included as donors. Every donor was a Caucasian adult residing in Nashville, Tennessee, USA. CD4+ T cells were enriched by magnetic negative selection; naive cells were then positively selected on CD45RA, and the negative fraction formed the memory subset. Blood was obtained by leukapheresis, after which PBMCs were separated by Ficoll-Histopaque density gradient centrifugation and cryopreserved in liquid nitrogen vapor phase. Purity and quantity of every magnetically sorted T cell population were checked by analytical flow cytometry. From each sorted fraction, genomic DNA was isolated and quantified by UV absorbance on a Nanodrop 2000c.

TCR CDR3 regions were amplified from genomic DNA by multiplex PCR using the deep immunoSEQ assay. Genomic DNA extracted from each cell subset was distributed evenly over all wells of several immunoSEQ 96-well plates, and each plate served as one replicate. Each replicate PCR for sorted subsets received around 210 ng genomic DNA, equal to about 30,000 T cell genomes. The purified libraries were quantified using a Qubit 3.0 fluorometer, sized with a Bioanalyzer 2100, and then quantified again using the KAPA Library Quantification kit. Every immunoSEQ 96-well plate was sequenced on a separate single-read 150-cycle Illumina NextSeq 550 flow cell. The study's processing was this. The immunoSEQ output contained only junctional sequences without quality scores, so filtering could not match that applied to full-length reads. To assign V/J genes and CDR3, sequences were annotated using PyIR, a Python wrapper for IgBLAST v1.9, with IMGT germline references. Reads with weak V/J assignments (E-value above 1e-6), missing CDR3, stop codons, out-of-frame junctions, or ambiguous translated residues were removed. A V3J clonotype was defined by an identical inferred V gene, J gene, and CDR3 amino acid sequence. Percentage overlap between repertoires was computed as shared unique clonotypes divided by the size of the smaller repertoire. RTK rarefaction, the Chao1 estimator, and Recon v2.1 estimates of unobserved clonotypes were used to assess repertoire richness. Generation probabilities for all TCRbeta clonotypes obtained by the gDNA method from a few donors were computed using OLGA. In its TCRdb copy, this immuneACCESS table keeps in-frame sequences only and misses some clones. Where compared with another copy, unresolved V genes explain less than half of these, and the others have no known cause. V and J calls and clone size come straight from that table; D and trimming were deduced from the DNA. This sample comprises roughly 2,500,000 clones, roughly 93% of them detected only once. Of the sample, 0.36% falls within the top ten clones.

The sequenced sample was naive CD4+ T cells from PBMCs. The cell subset or site tag for this specimen amounts to: CD45RA+ positively selected. The TCR was taken from a man younger than 35 in good health. Some clones in this sample may be carry-over from other donors' samples. The rearrangement combines TRBV18 with TRBJ2-7, and 7 junctional nucleotides match TRBD1. The DNA sequence is TGTGCCAGCTCACCGACAGGGAAGGGGCCCTCCTACGAGCAGTACTTC. Translated, it gives CASSPTGKGPSYEQYF. Joined to the reference TRBV18 and TRBJ2-7 proteins, this CDR3 gives the full variable domain: NAGVMQNPRHLVRRRGQEARLRCSPMKGHSHVYWYRQLPEEGLKFMVYLQKENIIDESGMPKERFSAEFPKEGPSILRIQQVVRGDSAAYFCASSPTGKGPSYEQYFGPGTRLTVT.